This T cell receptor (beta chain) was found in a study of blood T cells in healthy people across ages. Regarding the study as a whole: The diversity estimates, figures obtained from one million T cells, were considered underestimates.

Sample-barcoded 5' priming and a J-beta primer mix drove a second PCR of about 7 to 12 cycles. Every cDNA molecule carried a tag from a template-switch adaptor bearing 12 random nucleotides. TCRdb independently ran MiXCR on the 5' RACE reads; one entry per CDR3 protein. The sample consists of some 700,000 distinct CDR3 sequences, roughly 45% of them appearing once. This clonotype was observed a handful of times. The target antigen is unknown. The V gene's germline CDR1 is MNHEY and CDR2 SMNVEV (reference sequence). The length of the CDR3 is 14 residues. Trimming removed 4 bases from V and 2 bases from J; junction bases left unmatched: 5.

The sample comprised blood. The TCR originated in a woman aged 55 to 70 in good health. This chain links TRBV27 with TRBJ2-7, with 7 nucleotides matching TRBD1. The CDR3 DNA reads TGTGCCAGCAGTTCCCCGGACAGGACCTACGAGCAGTACTTC. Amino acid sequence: CASSSPDRTYEQYF.